This T cell receptor beta chain was sequenced for a study of monozygotic twins with inflammatory bowel disease. On this clonotype itself: Its antigen is not identified.

The draw for each donor consisted of a single 2.5 ml blood sample. Points from the study as a whole: A reduction in TCRbeta diversity (inverse Simpson) was seen in IBD patients relative to healthy co-twins.

Template switching introduced UMIs that contain a 6-nucleotide sample barcode. Each CDR3 protein gets one entry in TCRdb, which reprocessed the 5' RACE reads and gives no DNA. The repertoire table contains some 150,000 distinct CDR3 sequences. Germline CDR1 ENHRY, CDR2 SYGVKD. The CDR3 runs to 12 residues. The source of this sequence is a human donor with ulcerative colitis or Crohn's disease, or a healthy co-twin of an affected twin (not recorded which). The chain joins TRBV10-3 to TRBJ2-1. The sample was blood. Here the CDR3 reads CAIVDDNNEQFF.